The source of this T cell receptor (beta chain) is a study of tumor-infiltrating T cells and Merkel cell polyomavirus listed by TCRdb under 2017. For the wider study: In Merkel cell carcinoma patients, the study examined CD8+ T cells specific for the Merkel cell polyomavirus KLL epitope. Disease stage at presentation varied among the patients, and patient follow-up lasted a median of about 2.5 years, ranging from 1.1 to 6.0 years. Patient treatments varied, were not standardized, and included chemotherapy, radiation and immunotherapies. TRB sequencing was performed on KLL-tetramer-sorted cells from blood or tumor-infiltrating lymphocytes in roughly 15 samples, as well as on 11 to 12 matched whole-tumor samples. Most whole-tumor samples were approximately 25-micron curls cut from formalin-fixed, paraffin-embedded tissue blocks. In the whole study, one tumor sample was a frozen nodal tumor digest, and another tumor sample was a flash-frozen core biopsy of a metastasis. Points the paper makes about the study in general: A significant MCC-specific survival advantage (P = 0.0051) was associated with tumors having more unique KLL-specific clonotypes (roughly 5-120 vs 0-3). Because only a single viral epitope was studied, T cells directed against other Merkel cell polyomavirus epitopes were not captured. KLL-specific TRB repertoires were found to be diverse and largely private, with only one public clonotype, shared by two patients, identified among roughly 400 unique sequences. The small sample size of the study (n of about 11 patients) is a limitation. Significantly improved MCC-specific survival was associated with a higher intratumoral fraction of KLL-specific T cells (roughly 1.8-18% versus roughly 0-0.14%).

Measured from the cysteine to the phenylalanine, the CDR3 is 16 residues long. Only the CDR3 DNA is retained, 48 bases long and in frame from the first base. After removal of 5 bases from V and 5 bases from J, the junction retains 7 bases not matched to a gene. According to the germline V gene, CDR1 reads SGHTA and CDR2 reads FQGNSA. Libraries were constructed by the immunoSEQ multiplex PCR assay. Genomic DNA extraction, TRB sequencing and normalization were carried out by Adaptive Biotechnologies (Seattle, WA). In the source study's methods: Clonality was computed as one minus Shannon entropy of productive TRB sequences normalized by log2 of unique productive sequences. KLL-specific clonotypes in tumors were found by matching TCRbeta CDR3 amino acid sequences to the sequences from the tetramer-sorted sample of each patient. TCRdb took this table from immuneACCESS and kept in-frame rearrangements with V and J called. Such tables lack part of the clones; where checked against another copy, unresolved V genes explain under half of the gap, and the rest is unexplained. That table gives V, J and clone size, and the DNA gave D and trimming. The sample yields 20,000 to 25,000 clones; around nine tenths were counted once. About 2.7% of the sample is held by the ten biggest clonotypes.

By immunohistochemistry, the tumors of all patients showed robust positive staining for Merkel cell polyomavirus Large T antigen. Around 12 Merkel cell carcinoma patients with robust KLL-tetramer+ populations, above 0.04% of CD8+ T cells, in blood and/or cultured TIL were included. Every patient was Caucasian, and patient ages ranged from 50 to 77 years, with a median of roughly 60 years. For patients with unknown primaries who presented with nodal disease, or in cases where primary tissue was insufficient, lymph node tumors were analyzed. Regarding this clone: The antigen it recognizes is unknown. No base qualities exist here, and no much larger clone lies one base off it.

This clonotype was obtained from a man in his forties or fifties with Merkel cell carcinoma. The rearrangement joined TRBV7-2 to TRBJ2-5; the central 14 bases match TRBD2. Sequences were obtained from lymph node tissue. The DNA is TGTGCCAGCAGCCCGGGGACTAGCGGGGGTGGGGAGACCCAGTACTTC. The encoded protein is CASSPGTSGGGETQYF.